This TCR beta chain was observed in a study of cytomegalovirus exposure and HLA in healthy donors (dated by TCRdb to about 2017). Regarding the complete study: In an earlier analysis of approximately 640 of the donors, about 260 Gb of sequence data and roughly 100 million unique TCR beta sequences from 150 million to 200 million T cells were reported. The study used immunosequencing to profile the T cell repertoires of several hundred subjects and linked those repertoires to cytomegalovirus serostatus. Along with the roughly 670-subject first cohort, a separate validation cohort of over a hundred different subjects was used. Donor age, sex, ethnicity and CMV serostatus were compiled together with the repertoire data. In the later analysis, no new phenotypic data were used to find candidate immune exposures; instead, reliance was placed on TCR beta sequences and their occurrence across donors. An early release covering about 600 HLA-typed donors comprised approximately 300 gigabases of sequencing data and roughly 85 million unique TCR sequences. In a later analysis, previously published TCR beta repertoires from several hundred donors were re-analyzed and high-resolution HLA genotyping was added so that TCR occurrence patterns could be studied. To decide whether each TCR beta V gene segment behaved as functional or pseudogenic, an earlier analysis of some 540 of the donors relied on high-throughput TCR beta sequencing. The genetic ancestry cluster associated with self-reported Caucasian donors included over 80% of the roughly 400 genotyped donors. The study combined high-throughput TCR immunosequencing, statistical association of individual TCRs with disease status, and machine learning to predict cytomegalovirus infection status. About 5 DR-DQ haplotypes were handled as single units for association and clustering, since linkage in the cohort was strong. Among several hundred genotyped donors of the cohort, an average of approximately 240,000 unique TCR beta nucleotide sequences was sequenced per donor, of which roughly 18% were non-productive. Class I and class II HLA loci were covered by the typing at four-digit resolution. The aim of the study was to test whether cataloging public T cell receptors could identify signatures of past pathogen exposure. Genome-wide SNP genotypes for about 65% of the roughly 670 donors were used in a later genetic analysis, which treated that subset as a discovery cohort. Typing coverage varied by locus: roughly 620-640 donors for A, B, C, DRB1 and DQB1; roughly 510 for DQA1; approximately 570 for DPA1; under 490 for DPB1. Every repertoire in the discovery cohort had been generated on one and the same sequencing platform. Broad study findings and their caveats: A further reported finding was that TCR beta sequences accurately predicted the HLA-A and HLA-B alleles for most subjects in the first cohort. V-gene and J-gene trimming of TCR beta chains was associated with a missense DCLRE1C variant in a later genetic analysis, and the association was replicated in an independent cohort. Because the 87-base-pair reads could not distinguish some IMGT-functional V segments, including TRBV6-2 and TRBV6-3, those segments were excluded. Because counts were too low, fewer than 20 rarely observed V segments, including chromosome 9 orphons, were excluded from the earlier analysis of 500 to 700 of the donors. Correlated functional status among segregating V segments might reflect linkage disequilibrium, but an unknown experimental factor could not be ruled out. In a later analysis, HLA-associated TCR beta chains showed more clonal expansion and lower generation probabilities than non-associated chains that were equally common. A later genetic analysis reported fewer N-insertions in productive TCRs among donors in an Asian-associated ancestry cluster than the roughly 700-donor mean. In an earlier analysis of 587 of the donors, most TCR beta V segments were observed in productive rearrangements about 87% or about 30% of the time, broadly matching IMGT annotations. The presence/absence analyses assumed that sequencing depth was roughly uniform across donors, and that assumption may not be true. Because some donors lacked HLA typing at each locus, the association tests relied only on the typed subset. Assigning TCR associations to individual alleles was difficult when HLA alleles, especially DR and DQ, strongly co-occurred. A later analysis reported that several top co-occurrence clusters appeared linked to parvovirus B19, influenza, CMV and Epstein-Barr virus. The study listed 150 to 200 TCR beta chains as associated with cytomegalovirus. A later analysis found that most CMV-associated TCR beta chains appeared HLA-restricted, with HLA associations seemingly driven largely by CMV exposure. Only TCR beta chains were sequenced in this cohort, and the absence of alpha or paired-chain data limited detectable features. A few of the identified cytomegalovirus-associated TCR beta chains were confirmed in vitro to be specific for cytomegalovirus antigens. It was suggested by the authors that the approach could potentially be generalized to other disease states and immunological phenotypes. Across donors, most TCR sequences were observed very rarely, whereas some public TCRs were present in many individuals. CMV serostatus was the only immune exposure information available for the cohort. A group of highly shared sequence variants was considered likely to be a technical artifact of the sequencing pipeline. A later analysis found that TCR association rates varied across HLA loci, with DRB1 alleles showing the most associated TCRs and HLA-C alleles the fewest. The classifier was reported to diagnose cytomegalovirus status with high specificity and sensitivity in both the original cohort and the validation cohort. At a false discovery rate of 0.05, a later analysis linked 15,000 to 20,000 TCR beta sequences to specific HLA alleles.

In its sample, this clone was seen a few times. No antigen is known for it. Per-base quality was not reported, and no clone a single base away is much larger than it. Libraries were prepared through the immunoSEQ multiplex PCR assay. A mixture of 60 forward primers for TCR Vbeta segments and 13 reverse primers for TCR Jbeta segments was used in the multiplex PCR. The CDR3 region of rearranged TCR beta genes was amplified from genomic DNA with a multiplex PCR assay. The amplified TCR beta libraries were sequenced on the Illumina HiSeq System as 87-base-pair reads. The authors processed their data as follows. Across the 670 or so repertoires, a later analysis counted tens of millions of unique TCR beta chains, roughly 11 million of which were shared by at least two donors. A nearest-neighbor algorithm error-corrected the raw reads and collapsed the reads into unique sequences, merging closely related sequences to remove PCR and sequencing errors. To assign V, D and J gene segments, CDR3 sequences were aligned to IMGT reference sequences. For a sequence to be retained, at least a six-nucleotide match to both a V gene segment and a J gene segment was required. A rearrangement was called productive if the CDR3 had no stop codons and remained in frame with V and J, and every other rearrangement was called non-productive. Following IMGT convention, CDR3 was defined as the stretch from the second conserved V-encoded cysteine to the conserved J-encoded phenylalanine. The earlier analysis of 450 to 750 of the donors excluded any sequence lacking an unambiguous match to a single V gene segment. In an earlier analysis of 587 of the donors, V segments were called functional above 56.7% productive rearrangements and were called segregating when the between-donor standard deviation exceeded 5%. A statistical classification framework was built to diagnose cytomegalovirus status from the catalog of TCR beta chain sequences. A later analysis assigned V and J genes by comparing TCR nucleotide sequences with IMGT/GENE-DB human TR gene sequences. The TCRdist pipeline was used in a later analysis to assign CDR3 sequences and most-parsimonious VDJ recombination scenarios. In a later analysis, each TCR beta chain was defined by its CDR3 amino acid sequence together with its V-gene family, and reads without a unique V-gene family were excluded. A later analysis removed 592 highly shared, low-generation-probability nucleotide sequences to deal with suspected cross-contamination and a sequencing artifact. For each public chain, a later analysis derived a clonal expansion index from normalized ranks of inferred template counts within each repertoire. A later analysis computed generation probabilities with a VDJ recombination model fitted to out-of-frame rearrangements, and checked the results against IGoR. A later analysis scored TCR-TCR, TCR-HLA and TCR-CMV co-occurrence with hypergeometric tests, applying a repertoire-size bias correction to TCR pairs. False discovery rates were estimated in a later analysis by permuting HLA or CMV assignments 20 times. In a later analysis, co-occurring TCRs were grouped using DBSCAN, with TCRdist sequence similarity added in when clustering inside HLA-allele-positive subsets. Repertoires with fewer than 30,000 or more than 120,000 public chains, plus five repertoires with anomalous nucleotide sharing, were excluded from co-occurrence clustering. This is the immuneACCESS table as TCRdb keeps it, with only in-frame sequences that have V and J called. A part of the clones is gone; compared with another copy, unresolved V genes explain less than half, and the rest is unexplained. The DNA gave D and trimming, while V, J and clone size come from that table. Here the sample has roughly 150,000 clones; 79% occur a single time. The ten largest make up around 7% of the sample.

The cohort was made up of under 800 healthy bone marrow donors. At the time of sampling, every cohort member was nominally healthy, though immune exposures that went unrecorded were likely present. The donor was CMV seropositive and belonged to the group of more than 250 seropositive cohort members. A peripheral blood sample was provided by each donor, and peripheral blood mononuclear cells were used for TCR beta sequencing. Genomic DNA was extracted from the blood cell samples with the Qiagen DNeasy Blood Extraction Kit. The cysteine opens and the phenylalanine closes a CDR3 of 16 amino acids. Of the read, only the CDR3 DNA is kept; its 48 bases are in frame from base 1. The germline V gene supplies CDR1 SGHRS and CDR2 YFSETQ. V was cut back by 0 bases and J by 0 bases, leaving a gap of 10 bases between them.

Here the chain combines TRBV5-1 and TRBJ2-1; the D gene is perhaps TRBD2, from 6 matching bases. Sequenced sample: PBMCs. This receptor was obtained from a man aged 35 to 55 in good health and CMV-seropositive. The nucleotides are TGCGCCAGCAGCTTGGACGGGGGAGACTCCTACAATGAGCAGTTCTTC. The encoded protein is CASSLDGGDSYNEQFF.